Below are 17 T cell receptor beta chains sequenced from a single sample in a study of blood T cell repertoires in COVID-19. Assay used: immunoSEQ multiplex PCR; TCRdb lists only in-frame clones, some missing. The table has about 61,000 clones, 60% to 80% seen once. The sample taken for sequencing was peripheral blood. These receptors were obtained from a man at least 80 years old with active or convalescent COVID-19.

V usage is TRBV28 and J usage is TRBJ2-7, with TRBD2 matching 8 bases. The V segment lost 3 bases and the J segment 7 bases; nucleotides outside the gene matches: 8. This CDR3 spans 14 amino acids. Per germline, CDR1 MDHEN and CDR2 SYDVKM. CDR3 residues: CASSLASGRGEQYF. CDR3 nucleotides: TGTGCCAGCAGTTTGGCCAGCGGGAGAGGAGAGCAGTACTTC.

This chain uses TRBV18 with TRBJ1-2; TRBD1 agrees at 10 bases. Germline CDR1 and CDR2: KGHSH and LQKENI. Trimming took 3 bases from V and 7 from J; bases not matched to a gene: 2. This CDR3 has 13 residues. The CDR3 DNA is TGTGCCAGCTCACCTGACAGGGGGCCTGGCTACACCTTC. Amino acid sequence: CASSPDRGPGYTF.

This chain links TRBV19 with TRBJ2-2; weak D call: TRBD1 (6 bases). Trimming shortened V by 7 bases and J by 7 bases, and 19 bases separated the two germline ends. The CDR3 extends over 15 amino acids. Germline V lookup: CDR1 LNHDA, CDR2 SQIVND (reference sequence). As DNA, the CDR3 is TGTGCCAGTACCCGCGCCTGGGGGCATGGCGGGGAGCTGTTTTTT. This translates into CASTRAWGHGGELFF.

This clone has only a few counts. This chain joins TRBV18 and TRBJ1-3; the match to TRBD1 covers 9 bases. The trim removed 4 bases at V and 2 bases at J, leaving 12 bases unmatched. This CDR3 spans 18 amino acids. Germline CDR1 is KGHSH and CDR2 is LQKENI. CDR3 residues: CASSHTYAQGATGNTIYF. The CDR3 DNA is TGTGCCAGCTCACATACATACGCACAGGGGGCGACTGGAAACACCATATATTTT.

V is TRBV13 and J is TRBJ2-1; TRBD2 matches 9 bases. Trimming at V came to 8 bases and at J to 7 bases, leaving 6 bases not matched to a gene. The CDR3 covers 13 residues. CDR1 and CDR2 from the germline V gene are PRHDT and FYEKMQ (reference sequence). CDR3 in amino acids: CASGREGVNEQFF. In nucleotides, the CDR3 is TGTGCCAGCGGGCGGGAGGGAGTGAATGAGCAGTTCTTC.

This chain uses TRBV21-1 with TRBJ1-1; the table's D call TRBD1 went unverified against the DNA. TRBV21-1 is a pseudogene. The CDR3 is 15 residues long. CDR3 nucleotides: TGTGCCAGCAGCAGAGAGACAGGGGTGAACACTGAAGCTTTCTTT. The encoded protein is CASSRETGVNTEAFF.

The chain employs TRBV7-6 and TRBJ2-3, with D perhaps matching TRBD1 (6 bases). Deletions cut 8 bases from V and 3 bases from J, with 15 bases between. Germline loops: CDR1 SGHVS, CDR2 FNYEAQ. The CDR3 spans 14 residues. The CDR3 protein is CASSKGDHTDTQYF. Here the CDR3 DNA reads TGTGCCAGCTCAAAGGGGGACCATACAGATACGCAGTATTTT.

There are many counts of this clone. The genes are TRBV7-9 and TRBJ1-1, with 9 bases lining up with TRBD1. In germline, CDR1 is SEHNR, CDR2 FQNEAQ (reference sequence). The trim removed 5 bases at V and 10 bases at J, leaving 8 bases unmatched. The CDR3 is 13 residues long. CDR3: CASSLMGQGIAFF. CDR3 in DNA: TGTGCCAGCAGCCTTATGGGACAGGGTATAGCTTTCTTT.

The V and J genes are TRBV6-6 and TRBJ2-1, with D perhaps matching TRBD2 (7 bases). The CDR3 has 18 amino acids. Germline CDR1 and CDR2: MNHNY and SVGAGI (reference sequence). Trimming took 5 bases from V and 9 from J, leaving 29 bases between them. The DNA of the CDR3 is TGTGCCAGCAGTCCTAACCCATTTCGAGGCGGGGGCACGGGTGAGCAGTTCTTC. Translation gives CASSPNPFRGGGTGEQFF.

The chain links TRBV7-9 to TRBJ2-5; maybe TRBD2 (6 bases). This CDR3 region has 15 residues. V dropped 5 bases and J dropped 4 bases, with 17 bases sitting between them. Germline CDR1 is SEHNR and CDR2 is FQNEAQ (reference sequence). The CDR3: CASSEGYGGVETQYF. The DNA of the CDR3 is TGTGCCAGCAGCGAGGGGTATGGCGGGGTAGAGACCCAGTACTTC.

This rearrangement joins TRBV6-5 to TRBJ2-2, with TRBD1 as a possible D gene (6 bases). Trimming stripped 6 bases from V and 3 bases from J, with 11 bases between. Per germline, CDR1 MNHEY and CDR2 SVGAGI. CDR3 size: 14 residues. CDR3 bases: TGTGCCAGCAGGGCAGGGGAGTACACCGGGGAGCTGTTTTTT. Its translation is CASRAGEYTGELFF.

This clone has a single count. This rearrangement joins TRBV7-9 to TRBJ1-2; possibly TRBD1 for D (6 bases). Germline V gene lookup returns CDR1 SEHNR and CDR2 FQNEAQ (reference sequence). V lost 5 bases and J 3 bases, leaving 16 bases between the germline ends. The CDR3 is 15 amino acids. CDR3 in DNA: TGTGCCAGCAGCCCAGGACAGCAATATGACTATGGCTACACCTTC. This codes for CASSPGQQYDYGYTF.

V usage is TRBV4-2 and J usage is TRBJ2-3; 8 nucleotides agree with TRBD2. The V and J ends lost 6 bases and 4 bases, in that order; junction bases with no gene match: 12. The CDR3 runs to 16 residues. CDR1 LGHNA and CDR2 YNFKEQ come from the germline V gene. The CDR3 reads CASSKNGGAGSDTQYF. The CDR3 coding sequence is TGTGCCAGCAGTAAAAACGGGGGGGCGGGTTCAGATACGCAGTATTTT.

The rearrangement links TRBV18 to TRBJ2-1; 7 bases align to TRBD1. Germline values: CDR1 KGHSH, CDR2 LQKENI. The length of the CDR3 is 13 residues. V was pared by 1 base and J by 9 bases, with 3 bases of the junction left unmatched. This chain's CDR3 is CASSPLTGVEQFF. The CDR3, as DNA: TGTGCCAGCTCACCACTTACAGGGGTTGAGCAGTTCTTC.

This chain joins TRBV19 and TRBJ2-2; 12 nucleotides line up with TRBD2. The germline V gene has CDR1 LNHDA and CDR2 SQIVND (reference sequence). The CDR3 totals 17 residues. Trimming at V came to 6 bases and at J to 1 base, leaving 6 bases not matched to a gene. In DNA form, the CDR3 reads TGTGCCAGTAGCCGGGCACTAGCGGGAGGGAACACCGGGGAGCTGTTTTTT. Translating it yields CASSRALAGGNTGELFF.

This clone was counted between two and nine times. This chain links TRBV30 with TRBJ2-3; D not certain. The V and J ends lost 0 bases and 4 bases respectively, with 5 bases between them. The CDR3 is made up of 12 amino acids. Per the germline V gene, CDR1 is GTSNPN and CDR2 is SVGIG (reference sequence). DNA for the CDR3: TGTGCCTGGAGTGTGGCAGCAGATACGCAGTATTTT. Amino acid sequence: CAWSVAADTQYF.

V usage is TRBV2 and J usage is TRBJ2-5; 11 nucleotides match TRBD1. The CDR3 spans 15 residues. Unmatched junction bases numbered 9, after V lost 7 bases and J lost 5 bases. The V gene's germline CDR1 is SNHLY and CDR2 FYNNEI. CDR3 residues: CASTRRGQGGETQYF. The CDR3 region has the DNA TGTGCCAGCACCCGGCGGGGACAGGGGGGGGAGACCCAGTACTTC. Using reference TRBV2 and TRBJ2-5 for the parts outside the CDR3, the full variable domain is EPEVTQTPSHQVTQMGQEVILRCVPISNHLYFYWYRQILGQKVEFLVSFYNNEISEKSEIFDDQFSVERPDGSNFTLKIRSTKLEDSAMYFCASTRRGQGGETQYFGPGTRLLVL.